What follows describes a single T cell receptor (beta chain). This specimen comes from a study of human thymus T cells. CDR3 length: 15 amino acids. The germline V and J ends were trimmed by 6 bases and 0 bases, with 12 bases remaining between them. Germline V gene data show CDR1 as KGHSH and CDR2 as LQKENI. Assay used: immunoSEQ multiplex PCR; TCRdb lists only in-frame clones, some missing. This table holds tens of thousands of clones, about 95% found once. Specimen: blood. This clonotype originated in a girl in the first two years of life with a congenital heart defect but otherwise immunologically healthy. The V call is TRBV18, the J call TRBJ2-1; weak D call: TRBD2 (6 bases). CDR3 DNA sequence: TGTGCCAGCTCCCCGGGGGATGCCTCCTACAATGAGCAGTTCTTC. Residues: CASSPGDASYNEQFF.